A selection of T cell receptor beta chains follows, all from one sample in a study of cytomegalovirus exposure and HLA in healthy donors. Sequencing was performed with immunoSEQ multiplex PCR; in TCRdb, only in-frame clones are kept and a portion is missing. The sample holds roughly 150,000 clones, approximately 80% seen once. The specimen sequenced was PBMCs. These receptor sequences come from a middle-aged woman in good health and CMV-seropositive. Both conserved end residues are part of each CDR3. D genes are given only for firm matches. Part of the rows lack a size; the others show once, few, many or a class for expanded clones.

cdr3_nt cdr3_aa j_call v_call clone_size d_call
TGTGCCAGCAGCCGGGGGACAACCGGGACTAGCGGATACAATGAGCAGTTCTTC CASSRGTTGTSGYNEQFF TRBJ2-1 TRBV4-2 . TRBD2
TGTGCCAGCAGCCAACCAGGGGCCACTGAAGCTTTCTTT CASSQPGATEAFF TRBJ1-1 TRBV13 . .
TGCGCCAGCAGCCCGCGGGCATCGGGACAGGCCTACAATGAGCAGTTCTTC CASSPRASGQAYNEQFF TRBJ2-1 TRBV5-1 . TRBD1
TGTGCCAGTAGTGACAGGGTTAACACTGAAGCTTTCTTT CASSDRVNTEAFF TRBJ1-1 TRBV19 . TRBD1
TGTGCCAGCTCACCTTCGCAGGGGGCGGGTTACGAGCAGTACTTC CASSPSQGAGYEQYF TRBJ2-7 TRBV18 . TRBD1
TGTGCCACCTCACGCGCAACTAATGAAAAACTGTTTTTT CATSRATNEKLFF TRBJ1-4 TRBV18 . .
TGCGCCAGCAGCTTACAGGGGATGACAGATACGCAGTATTTT CASSLQGMTDTQYF TRBJ2-3 TRBV5-1 . TRBD1
TGTGCCAGCAGTTTACTTCAGGGAGGTAATTCACCCCTCCACTTT CASSLLQGGNSPLHF TRBJ1-6 TRBV27 . .
TGCGCCAGCAGCTTCCCTAGCACGGACACCGGGGAGCTGTTTTTT CASSFPSTDTGELFF TRBJ2-2 TRBV5-1 few .
TGCGCCAGCAGTGAGTCCGAGGTGACTAGCGGGAGTAGTCAAGAGACCCAGTACTTC CASSESEVTSGSSQETQYF TRBJ2-5 TRBV10-1 . TRBD2
TGTGCCAGCAGTTCCACGACAGGGTACAAAAACATTCAGTACTTC CASSSTTGYKNIQYF TRBJ2-4 TRBV6-6 . TRBD1
TGTGCCAGCAGAGCCGAAGCGGGAGGCTCCTACGAGCAGTACTTC CASRAEAGGSYEQYF TRBJ2-7 TRBV7-6 . TRBD2